A selection of T cell receptor beta chains follows, all from one sample in a study of blood T cell repertoires in COVID-19. The data were produced by immunoSEQ multiplex PCR, yet TCRdb's version contains in-frame clones alone and is incomplete. The sample carries under 250,000 clones, approximately 83% recorded once. Sequencing used peripheral blood. Source of these receptors: a woman in her 30s who had recovered from COVID-19. Both conserved end residues are part of each CDR3. D genes are given only for firm matches. Only some rows state a clone size, as once, few, many or a class for expanded clones.

clone size	V gene	J gene	CDR3 length	D gene	CDR3 protein	CDR3 DNA
few	TRBV19	TRBJ1-1	16	-	CATSRDIFTLNTEAFF	TGTGCCACCAGCCGTGACATTTTCACCTTGAACACTGAAGCTTTCTTT
few	TRBV7-6	TRBJ2-7	15	-	CASSPERLDTYEQYF	TGTGCCAGCAGCCCCGAACGGCTGGACACCTACGAGCAGTACTTC
-	TRBV7-9	TRBJ2-1	16	TRBD2	CASSPTAGVRYNEQFF	TGTGCCAGCAGCCCGACGGCGGGAGTAAGGTACAATGAGCAGTTCTTC
-	TRBV5-1	TRBJ2-7	13	-	CASSAGFTGEQYF	TGCGCCAGCAGCGCGGGGTTTACTGGGGAGCAGTACTTC
-	TRBV4-1	TRBJ1-3	17	TRBD1	CASSPSRYRGPGNTIYF	TGCGCCAGCAGCCCTTCCCGATACAGGGGGCCTGGAAACACCATATATTTT
once	TRBV27	TRBJ1-5	17	-	CASSLSGGLGSNQPQHF	TGTGCCAGCAGTTTATCCGGGGGACTTGGGAGCAATCAGCCCCAGCATTTT
-	TRBV6-5	TRBJ2-3	15	TRBD1	CASSPGDSSTDTQYF	TGTGCCAGCAGCCCCGGGGACAGCAGCACAGATACGCAGTATTTT
-	TRBV29-1	TRBJ2-7	14	TRBD1	CSVDPQGVLYEQYF	TGCAGCGTTGATCCACAGGGGGTGCTGTACGAGCAGTACTTC
-	TRBV6-1	TRBJ1-5	14	-	CASSEGQEVQPQHF	TGTGCCAGCAGTGAAGGGCAGGAGGTTCAGCCCCAGCATTTT
-	TRBV29-1	TRBJ1-2	16	-	CSVEGSGGPGTYGYTF	TGCAGCGTGGAGGGTTCTGGGGGACCGGGAACCTATGGCTACACCTTC
many	TRBV5-4	TRBJ1-5	13	-	CASSLQGNQPQHF	TGTGCCAGCAGCTTACAGGGCAATCAGCCCCAGCATTTT
-	TRBV28	TRBJ2-7	14	TRBD1	CASKISGTEKEQYF	TGTGCCAGCAAAATCTCCGGGACAGAGAAGGAGCAGTACTTC
-	TRBV30	TRBJ1-2	12	-	CAWSVGVWGYTF	TGTGCCTGGAGTGTAGGGGTTTGGGGCTACACCTTC
few	TRBV28	TRBJ2-7	16	-	CASSSPGTPTAYEQYF	TGTGCCAGCAGTTCTCCCGGGACTCCTACAGCCTACGAGCAGTACTTC
-	TRBV30	TRBJ1-2	17	TRBD1	CAWSVRQGARANYGYTF	TGTGCCTGGAGTGTCCGACAGGGGGCCAGGGCTAACTATGGCTACACCTTC
-	TRBV9	TRBJ2-6	14	-	CASARGAGANVLTF	TGTGCCAGCGCCAGGGGTGCTGGGGCCAACGTCCTGACTTTC
once	TRBV10-2	TRBJ2-1	14	TRBD2	CASSGGTSGNEQFF	TGCGCCAGCAGTGGAGGGACTAGCGGAAATGAGCAGTTCTTC
-	TRBV1	TRBJ2-3	14	-	CTSPSGRASSTQYF	TGCACCAGCCCAAGCGGGAGGGCCTCAAGTACGCAGTATTTT
few	TRBV5-4	TRBJ2-7	12	-	CASSLFGHEQYF	TGTGCCAGCAGCTTGTTTGGGCACGAGCAGTACTTC
-	TRBV5-1	TRBJ2-2	15	-	CASSFRLRGAGELFF	TGCGCCAGCAGCTTCCGACTGCGCGGGGCCGGGGAGCTGTTTTTT
-	TRBV11-2	TRBJ2-7	16	-	CASSFGLAEVGYEQYF	TGTGCCAGCAGCTTCGGATTAGCGGAAGTTGGGTACGAGCAGTACTTC
-	TRBV20-1	TRBJ2-1	11	-	CSALTRNEQFF	TGCAGTGCCCTTACTAGGAATGAGCAGTTCTTC
-	TRBV6-6	TRBJ2-5	14	-	CASRAPPGDETQYF	TGTGCCAGCAGGGCCCCACCTGGAGACGAGACCCAGTACTTC
few	TRBV6-5	TRBJ1-1	13	-	CASTIQGQPEAFF	TGTGCCAGCACTATACAGGGTCAGCCTGAAGCTTTCTTT
-	TRBV6-1	TRBJ2-7	14	TRBD2	CASSEPGLSYEQYF	TGTGCCAGCAGTGAACCGGGACTATCCTACGAGCAGTACTTC
-	TRBV9	TRBJ2-7	14	TRBD2	CASSASGLGGEQYF	TGTGCCAGCAGCGCCTCGGGACTAGGAGGCGAGCAGTACTTC
-	TRBV6-2/TRBV6-3	TRBJ2-3	13	-	CASSPDSSFTQYF	TGTGCCAGCAGCCCCGACAGTTCGTTCACGCAGTATTTT
-	TRBV19	TRBJ1-6	16	-	CASSRGGAVENSPLHF	TGTGCCAGTAGTCGGGGGGGGGCCGTCGAAAATTCACCCCTCCACTTT
few	TRBV27	TRBJ2-7	15	TRBD2	CASSYVGLARYEQYF	TGTGCCAGCAGTTACGTCGGACTAGCGCGCTACGAGCAGTACTTC
-	TRBV19	TRBJ1-2	17	TRBD1	CASSMDREHIFLYGYTF	TGTGCCAGTAGTATGGACAGGGAACATATCTTCCTCTATGGCTACACCTTC
once	TRBV3-1/TRBV3-2	TRBJ2-1	18	TRBD2	CASSQISSGTSSYNEQFF	TGTGCCAGCAGCCAGATCTCTAGCGGCACGAGCTCCTACAATGAGCAGTTCTTC
-	TRBV14	TRBJ1-2	14	TRBD1	CASSQYDRGRGYTF	TGTGCCAGCAGCCAATACGACAGGGGTCGAGGCTACACCTTC
few	TRBV14	TRBJ1-2	14	TRBD1	CASSQGQGTYGYTF	TGTGCCAGCAGCCAAGGACAGGGAACTTATGGCTACACCTTC
-	TRBV25-1	TRBJ2-2	14	TRBD1	CASRGQGATGELFF	TGTGCCAGCAGGGGACAGGGGGCGACCGGGGAGCTGTTTTTT
-	TRBV6-4	TRBJ2-7	14	TRBD2	CAGPMGEGLYEQYF	TGTGCCGGTCCGATGGGGGAGGGCCTTTACGAGCAGTACTTC
-	TRBV6-5	TRBJ2-7	14	-	CASNKGGKTYEQYF	TGTGCCAGCAACAAGGGCGGGAAGACCTACGAGCAGTACTTC
once	TRBV29-1	TRBJ1-2	15	-	CSVGGRGPANYGYTF	TGCAGCGTTGGTGGCAGGGGACCAGCTAACTATGGCTACACCTTC
-	TRBV27	TRBJ2-7	16	TRBD2	CASSRKTSGSSYEQYF	TGTGCCAGCAGTCGAAAGACTAGCGGGAGTTCCTACGAGCAGTACTTC
-	TRBV30	TRBJ2-3	13	-	CAWSSGSTDTQYF	TGTGCCTGGAGTAGCGGTAGCACAGATACGCAGTATTTT
-	TRBV28	TRBJ2-1	17	TRBD2	CASSSGLAGVSYNEQFF	TGTGCCAGCAGTTCGGGACTAGCGGGAGTCTCCTACAATGAGCAGTTCTTC
-	TRBV28	TRBJ2-1	14	TRBD2	CASRVAGGPNEQFF	TGTGCCAGCAGGGTAGCGGGAGGGCCAAATGAGCAGTTCTTC
-	TRBV7-3	TRBJ2-6	19	TRBD2	CASSLNRLAGGHGANVLTF	TGTGCCAGCAGCTTAAATCGTCTAGCGGGAGGGCATGGGGCCAACGTCCTGACTTTC
-	TRBV5-6	TRBJ2-3	19	TRBD1	CASSFGTGVRARGADTQYF	TGTGCCAGCAGCTTTGGGACAGGGGTTAGGGCTAGGGGAGCAGATACGCAGTATTTT
-	TRBV9	TRBJ2-1	15	TRBD1	CASSVTGATWNEQFF	TGTGCCAGCAGCGTAACAGGGGCGACTTGGAATGAGCAGTTCTTC
-	TRBV19	TRBJ2-7	14	-	CASSRDWESYEQYF	TGTGCCAGTAGTCGGGACTGGGAATCCTACGAGCAGTACTTC
-	TRBV27	TRBJ2-3	15	TRBD2	CASSLYGRALDTQYF	TGTGCCAGCAGTTTATACGGGAGGGCCCTAGATACGCAGTATTTT
once	TRBV10-1	TRBJ1-3	15	-	CARSGRRNSGNTIYF	TGCGCCAGGAGTGGGAGGCGGAACTCTGGAAACACCATATATTTT
-	TRBV12-3/TRBV12-4	TRBJ2-5	13	-	CASSLSWEKTQYF	TGTGCCAGCAGTTTGAGCTGGGAGAAGACCCAGTACTTC
-	TRBV6-2/TRBV6-3	TRBJ2-3	13	TRBD2	CASSWLEREAQYF	TGTGCCAGCAGTTGGTTGGAGCGGGAGGCGCAGTATTTT
-	TRBV24-1	TRBJ1-1	15	TRBD1	CATSDSYRGGTEAFF	TGTGCCACCAGTGATTCTTACAGGGGAGGAACTGAAGCTTTCTTT
-	TRBV6-2/TRBV6-3	TRBJ2-5	16	-	CASSWGVGDGSETQYF	TGTGCCAGCAGCTGGGGGGTTGGAGATGGCTCCGAGACCCAGTACTTC
-	TRBV9	TRBJ2-1	18	TRBD2	CASSVLDAGGRAYNEQFF	TGTGCCAGCAGCGTATTGGACGCGGGGGGGAGGGCCTACAATGAGCAGTTCTTC
-	TRBV21-1	TRBJ2-1	16	-	CASSGKLAGGNHEQFF	TGTGCCAGCAGCGGAAAACTAGCGGGAGGGAACCATGAGCAGTTCTTC
-	TRBV7-9	TRBJ1-6	12	-	CASSLGASPLHF	TGTGCCAGCAGCTTGGGGGCTTCGCCCCTCCACTTT
few	TRBV6-1	TRBJ1-1	13	-	CASSETSGTEAFF	TGTGCCAGCAGTGAAACTAGCGGGACTGAAGCTTTCTTT
-	TRBV27	TRBJ1-6	17	TRBD1	CASSPRLTGVYNSPLHF	TGTGCCAGCAGTCCGCGGCTCACAGGGGTTTATAATTCACCCCTCCACTTT
-	TRBV13	TRBJ2-7	17	TRBD2	CASSPGLAGGVRYEQYF	TGTGCCAGCAGCCCGGGACTAGCGGGAGGGGTGCGGTACGAGCAGTACTTC
-	TRBV27	TRBJ2-2	18	TRBD2	CASSLRTSGPRDTGELFF	TGTGCCAGCAGCCTCCGGACTAGCGGACCGAGGGACACCGGGGAGCTGTTTTTT